This T cell receptor (beta chain) was profiled in a study of cytomegalovirus exposure and HLA in healthy donors. This CDR3 is built from 17 residues. The germline CDR1 and CDR2 sequences are SGHTA and FQGNSA. V gave up 6 bases and J gave up 0 bases; unmatched junction bases: 9. The study, taken as a whole, reports: The authors enumerated over 150 TCR beta chains as linked to cytomegalovirus. Most TCR beta V segments were productive about 87% or about 30% of the time in an earlier analysis.

Comments on this clone: Its target is not known.

PCR primers comprised 60 Vbeta and 13 Jbeta primers. As handled by the study authors: Roughly 11 million shared chains were among the roughly 78 million unique TCR beta chains that a later analysis counted. Sequenced by immunoSEQ multiplex PCR; TCRdb stores in-frame clones only, minus some. V and J calls and clone size come straight from that table; D and trimming were deduced from the DNA. This table holds 140,000 or so clones, around four fifths found once. Sequences were obtained from PBMCs. The chain recombines TRBV7-2 with TRBJ1-3; 9 nucleotides match TRBD1. The TCR comes from a woman aged 55-75 years in good health and CMV-seropositive. The CDR3 DNA reads as TGTGCCAGCAGACCCAACAGGGGGCAAACCTCTGGAAACACCATATATTTT. Its protein product is CASRPNRGQTSGNTIYF.